This T cell receptor beta chain was profiled in a study of CD8 T cells in ankylosing spondylitis. This clonotype was seen at least ten times. Its antigen remains unknown. Study findings and constraints: Clones tied to disease were said to be significantly enriched in matched ankylosing spondylitis synovial fluid. What appeared characteristic of ankylosing spondylitis blood was a TCR beta motif of eight or nine highly homologous variants. Reactive arthritis synovial fluid and blood previously showed some of these motif variants.

TCRdb recomputed calls from the 5' RACE reads with MiXCR, one row per CDR3 protein. This sample has some 350,000 distinct CDR3 sequences; about 15% occur once, and the top ten carry about 1%. Material for sequencing was blood, either unsorted or a sorted T cell fraction (not recorded which). The clonotype originates from a male donor with ankylosing spondylitis or in good health (not recorded which).

The CDR3 coding sequence is TGTGCCAGCAGCGTAGGTAGCGGGGAACTTACGCAGTATTTT. Its protein product is CASSVGSGELTQYF. The genes are TRBV9 and TRBJ2-3; 8 nucleotides line up with TRBD2. The germline gives CDR1 SGDLS, CDR2 YYNGEE. V was pared by 0 bases and J by 8 bases, with 5 bases of the junction left unmatched. The length of the CDR3 is 14 residues.